This record covers a single T cell receptor (beta chain). Data came from immunoSEQ multiplex PCR; TCRdb stores just in-frame clones and leaves some out. This table holds around 60,000 clones, around 90% found once. The entry originates in a study of cytomegalovirus exposure and HLA in healthy donors. The CDR3 is 14 residues long. Germline lookup yields CDR1 MNHEY and CDR2 SMNVEV (reference sequence). Deletions cut 3 bases from V and 9 bases from J, with 16 bases between. The receptor was derived from a woman aged 18-29 years in good health and CMV-seronegative. Sequencing used PBMCs. The rearrangement joins TRBV27 to TRBJ2-3; D possibly corresponds to TRBD1 (6 bases). This CDR3 reads CASSFRDTAGTQYF. CDR3 coding DNA: TGTGCCAGCAGTTTCAGGGACACCGCTGGGACGCAGTATTTT.